The 25 T cell receptor beta chains below were found in one sample sequenced in a study of shared clonotypes between healthy human individuals. Only in-frame clones appear in the TCRdb table, and some are missing; sequencing was by immunoSEQ multiplex PCR. The sample includes about 1 million clones, 75% of them seen just once. The sequenced sample consisted of memory CD4+ T cells sorted from blood. Subset of the sample: CD45RA-negative fraction. The receptors were gathered from a man between 18 and 35 years old in good health.

The V and J genes are TRBV9 and TRBJ2-3; 13 bases map to TRBD2. The CDR3 loop spans 16 amino acids. V lost 6 bases and J lost 0; bases outside the gene matches: 4. Looked up from germline, CDR1 is SGDLS and CDR2 is YYNGEE. CDR3 nucleotide sequence: TGTGCCAGCACCGGGGGACTAGCGGGGAGCACAGATACGCAGTATTTT. This sequence encodes CASTGGLAGSTDTQYF.

This sequence joins TRBV19 and TRBJ2-5; TRBD2 matches at 13 bases. In germline, CDR1 is LNHDA, CDR2 SQIVND (reference sequence). Trimming cost V 7 bases and J 4 bases; bases outside gene matches: 12. CDR3 length: 17 residues. CDR3 region: CASTRNGLAGVSETQYF. The CDR3, as DNA: TGTGCCAGTACGAGGAACGGACTAGCGGGAGTTTCAGAGACCCAGTACTTC.

The rearrangement uses TRBV5-1 and TRBJ1-3, with unresolved D. Germline V gene data show CDR1 as SGHRS and CDR2 as YFSETQ. The CDR3 length is 17 residues. V lost 0 bases, J lost 2 bases, and 15 bases lay in between. CDR3 region: CASSLEARRATGNTIYF. Here the CDR3 DNA reads TGCGCCAGCAGCTTGGAGGCACGCCGGGCGACTGGAAACACCATATATTTT.

This clone was recorded at least ten times. The CDR3 loop reads CASSLAAERVILRQFF. The CDR3 nucleotides are TGTGCCAGCAGCTTGGCGGCAGAAAGGGTTATCTTACGGCAGTTCTTC. The V and J genes are TRBV5-5 and TRBJ2-1, with D unresolved. The CDR3 has 16 amino acids. Between the trimmed V and J ends, which lost 0 bases and 12 bases, there was a span of 22 bases. CDR1 is SGHKS and CDR2 is YYEKEE in the germline V gene (reference sequence). The full variable domain, completed using reference TRBV5-5 and TRBJ2-1, is DAGVTQSPTHLIKTRGQQVTLRCSPISGHKSVSWYQQVLGQGPQFIFQYYEKEERGRGNFPDRFSARQFPNYSSELNVNALLLGDSALYLCASSLAAERVILRQFFGPGTRLTVL.

This chain uses TRBV2 with TRBJ1-4; TRBD1 is a possible D gene (5 bases). The CDR3 sequence is 15 residues long. The V end lost 4 bases, the J end lost 0 bases, and 9 bases lay between the germline ends. Per the germline V gene, CDR1 is SNHLY and CDR2 is FYNNEI. The CDR3 coding sequence is TGTGCCAGCAGTGGACAGCCTGCAACTAATGAAAAACTGTTTTTT. Its protein product is CASSGQPATNEKLFF.

Notes on this clone: This could be a read error, since a much larger clone is one nucleotide away. The sample has other DNA sequences that encode this CDR3 too. V usage is TRBV6-6 and J usage is TRBJ2-3; D is undetermined. CDR1 is MNHNY, CDR2 SVGAGI, per germline (reference sequence). The CDR3 has 11 amino acids. V was cut by 4 bases and J by 2 bases, with 1 base left in between. The CDR3 here is CASSSTDTQYF. The CDR3 bases are TGTGCCAGCAGTTCCACAGATACGCAGTATTTT.

Concerning this clone itself: Possible read error: a much larger clone is one base away. The same CDR3 is also encoded by other DNA sequences in this sample. The chain uses TRBV7-9 and TRBJ1-1; D is unclear. V was shortened by 2 bases and J by 1 base, with 5 bases between the two germline ends. The CDR3 totals 13 residues. CDR1 and CDR2 (germline): SEHNR, FQNEAQ (reference sequence). DNA of the CDR3: TGTGCCAGCAGCTTACGGGGGAACACTGAAGCTTTCTTT. Translated: CASSLRGNTEAFF.

The J gene is TRBJ2-1, the V gene TRBV10-3, with 7 bases aligning to TRBD1. CDR3 size: 11 residues. The J segment lost 8 bases and the V segment lost 5 bases, leaving 0 bases of the junction unmatched. Germline V gene sequence: CDR1 ENHRY, CDR2 SYGVKD. CDR3 nucleotide sequence: TGTGCCATCAGTACAGGGGATGAGCAGTTCTTC. It specifies CAISTGDEQFF.

In nucleotides, the CDR3 is TGTGCCAGCAGCCAAGGCCAAGGGCGCGAGCAGTACTTC. Translating gives CASSQGQGREQYF. The chain employs TRBV14 and TRBJ2-7; the D is unclear. V lost 1 base, J lost 6 bases, and 10 bases lay in between. There are 13 residues in the CDR3. Germline CDR1 is SGHDN and CDR2 is FVKESK.

This rearrangement joins TRBV30 to TRBJ1-1; D might be TRBD1 (5 bases). Per germline, CDR1 GTSNPN and CDR2 SVGIG (reference sequence). The CDR3 spans 13 residues. Trimming shortened V by 0 bases and J by 4 bases, and 9 bases separated the two germline ends. CDR3 bases: TGTGCCTGGAGTGTAAGGGGCCCCACTGAAGCTTTCTTT. Translation gives CAWSVRGPTEAFF.

CDR3 in amino acids: CASSPLGAAGRGGRAREQYF. The CDR3 DNA reads as TGTGCCAGCTCACCACTAGGAGCGGCAGGCCGTGGAGGGAGGGCTCGCGAGCAGTACTTC. The J gene is TRBJ2-7, the V gene TRBV18; 7 bases fit TRBD2. CDR1 and CDR2 (germline): KGHSH, LQKENI. This CDR3 has 20 residues. V lost 1 base to trimming and J lost 6 bases; unmatched junction nucleotides: 24.

The V and J genes are TRBV6-5 and TRBJ2-3; D remains unclear. V was trimmed by 4 bases and J by 3 bases, leaving 11 bases between them. Looked up from germline, CDR1 is MNHEY and CDR2 is SVGAGI. The CDR3 spans 14 residues. As DNA, the CDR3 is TGTGCCAGCAGTTCTCCTTTAGGAACAGATACGCAGTATTTT. This encodes CASSSPLGTDTQYF.

The chain is built from TRBV28 and TRBJ2-7, with D hard to call. Per the germline V gene, CDR1 is MDHEN and CDR2 is SYDVKM. This CDR3 spans 14 amino acids. Trimming stripped 5 bases from V and 3 bases from J, with 14 bases between. CDR3 sequence: CASSPVLGGYEQYF. The CDR3, as DNA: TGTGCCAGCAGTCCCGTCTTGGGCGGCTACGAGCAGTACTTC.

This chain uses TRBV18 with TRBJ2-5; unclear D gene. The V gene's germline CDR1 is KGHSH and CDR2 LQKENI. Deletions cut 1 base from V and 0 bases from J, with 3 bases between. This CDR3 comprises 13 residues. The CDR3 here is CASSPLDQETQYF. CDR3 coding DNA: TGTGCCAGCTCACCACTCGACCAAGAGACCCAGTACTTC.

The CDR3 nucleotides are TGTGCCAGCAGTTTGGCGGACGAGCAGTACTTC. Encoded protein: CASSLADEQYF. The chain links TRBV6-5 to TRBJ2-7; D gene ambiguous. This CDR3 region has 11 residues. The V end lost 4 bases, the J end lost 5 bases, and 6 bases lay between the germline ends. Looked up from germline, CDR1 is MNHEY and CDR2 is SVGAGI.

To note about this clone: The sample contains more than one DNA sequence encoding this CDR3. The chain joins TRBV7-2 to TRBJ2-7; D call uncertain. The germline V gene has CDR1 SGHTA and CDR2 FQGNSA. The CDR3 has 12 residues. Trimming took off 2 bases at V and 2 bases at J, with 4 bases between the two ends. The CDR3: CASSLTTYEQYF. The DNA of the CDR3 is TGTGCCAGCAGCTTAACCACCTACGAGCAGTACTTC.

The sample holds one count of this clone. The chain couples TRBV30 to TRBJ2-1, with D possibly matching TRBD1 (8 bases). This CDR3 contains 12 residues. Germline-derived CDR1 and CDR2 are GTSNPN and SVGIG (reference sequence). CDR3 bases: TGTGCTACAGGGGGGGACTACAATGAGCAGTTCTTC. It specifies CATGGDYNEQFF. The complete variable domain, with remaining parts taken from reference TRBV30 and TRBJ2-1, reads SQTIHQWPATLVQPVGSPLSLECTVEGTSNPNLYWYRQAAGRGLQLLFYSVGIGQISSEVPQNLSASRPQDRQFILSSKKLLLSDSGFYLCATGGDYNEQFFGPGTRLTVL.

The chain recombines TRBV6-5 with TRBJ2-1; 7 positions match TRBD1. CDR1 MNHEY and CDR2 SVGAGI come from the germline V gene. With 4 bases clipped from V and 8 bases from J, the junction kept 11 bases outside the gene matches. The CDR3 is made up of 15 amino acids. CDR3 bases: TGTGCCAGCAGTTCCAGACAGGGTTCTCTCCATGAGCAGTTCTTC. Residues: CASSSRQGSLHEQFF.

V and J are TRBV19 and TRBJ2-3; possible D gene TRBD2, 5 bases. Germline V gene sequence: CDR1 LNHDA, CDR2 SQIVND (reference sequence). The CDR3 runs 16 residues. The V and J ends lost 5 bases and 0 bases respectively, with 15 bases between them. CDR3 DNA: TGTGCCAGTAGTTTGTTAGCGACAACTAGCACAGATACGCAGTATTTT. It specifies CASSLLATTSTDTQYF.

This chain connects TRBV10-1 to TRBJ1-1; D gene uncertain. Per germline, CDR1 WNHNN and CDR2 SYGVQD (reference sequence). This CDR3 is built from 13 residues. The V and J ends lost 0 bases and 1 base respectively, with 3 bases between them. The CDR3 spells CASSESWNTEAFF. The CDR3, as DNA: TGCGCCAGCAGTGAGTCGTGGAACACTGAAGCTTTCTTT.

The table lists this clone with a count of one. V gene TRBV19 combines with J gene TRBJ2-6, with no clear D. This CDR3 region has 15 residues. Deletions cut 7 bases from V and 0 bases from J, with 10 bases between. Germline V lookup: CDR1 LNHDA, CDR2 SQIVND (reference sequence). The CDR3 bases are TGTGCCAGTACCCCCGAGGCCTCTGGGGCCAACGTCCTGACTTTC. Translated: CASTPEASGANVLTF.

The V call is TRBV5-4, the J call TRBJ2-5; TRBD2 matches 14 bases. Germline assignment: CDR1 SGHNT and CDR2 YYREEE (reference sequence). V shed 2 bases, J shed 1 base, and the junction held 7 bases outside the gene matches. This CDR3 comprises 18 residues. This CDR3 is CASSLGGLAGAVQETQYF. As DNA, the CDR3 is TGTGCCAGCAGCTTAGGGGGACTAGCGGGAGCGGTCCAAGAGACCCAGTACTTC.

The chain links TRBV7-2 to TRBJ1-1; 8 bases line up with TRBD1. After removal of 2 bases from V and 5 bases from J, the junction contained 4 bases not matched to a gene. The CDR3 has 14 amino acids. In germline, CDR1 is SGHTA, CDR2 FQGNSA. CDR3 DNA sequence: TGTGCCAGCAGCTTACAGGGGGCCCCAACTGAAGCTTTCTTT. Its protein is CASSLQGAPTEAFF.

The CDR3 reads CASSDGQNTGELFF. The DNA of the CDR3 is TGCGCCAGCAGCGACGGACAGAACACCGGGGAGCTGTTTTTT. The rearrangement links TRBV5-1 to TRBJ2-2; possibly TRBD1 for D (5 bases). Germline CDR1 and CDR2: SGHRS and YFSETQ. CDR3 length: 14 residues. V was trimmed by 4 bases and J by 1 base, leaving 8 bases between them.

V is TRBV18 and J is TRBJ2-3, with TRBD2 matching 10 bases. The junction had 4 bases not matched to a gene; V was cut back by 1 base and J by 0 bases. Germline-derived CDR1 and CDR2 are KGHSH and LQKENI. This CDR3 has 17 residues. Here the CDR3 DNA reads TGTGCCAGCTCACCACGGACTAGCGGATCTAGCACAGATACGCAGTATTTT. Residues: CASSPRTSGSSTDTQYF. Looking up the rest from reference TRBV18 and TRBJ2-3 gives the full variable domain: NAGVMQNPRHLVRRRGQEARLRCSPMKGHSHVYWYRQLPEEGLKFMVYLQKENIIDESGMPKERFSAEFPKEGPSILRIQQVVRGDSAAYFCASSPRTSGSSTDTQYFGPGTRLTVL.